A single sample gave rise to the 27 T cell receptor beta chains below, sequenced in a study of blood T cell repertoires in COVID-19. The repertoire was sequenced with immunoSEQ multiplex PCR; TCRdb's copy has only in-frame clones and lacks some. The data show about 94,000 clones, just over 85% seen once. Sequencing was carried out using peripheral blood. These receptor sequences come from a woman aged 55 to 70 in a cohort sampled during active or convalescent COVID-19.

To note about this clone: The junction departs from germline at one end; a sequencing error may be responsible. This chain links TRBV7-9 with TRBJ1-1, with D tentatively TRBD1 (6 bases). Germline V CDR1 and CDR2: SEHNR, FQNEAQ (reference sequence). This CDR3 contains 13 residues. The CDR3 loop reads CASSSLDRPVSIF. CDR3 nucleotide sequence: TGTGCCAGCAGCTCCCTCGACAGGCCGGTCTCCATCTTT. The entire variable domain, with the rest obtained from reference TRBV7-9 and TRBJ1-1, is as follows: DTGVSQNPRHKITKRGQNVTFRCDPISEHNRLYWYRQTLGQGPEFLTYFQNEAQLEKSRLLSDRFSAERPKGSFSTLEIQRTEQGDSAMYLCASSSLDRPVSIFGQGTRLTVV.

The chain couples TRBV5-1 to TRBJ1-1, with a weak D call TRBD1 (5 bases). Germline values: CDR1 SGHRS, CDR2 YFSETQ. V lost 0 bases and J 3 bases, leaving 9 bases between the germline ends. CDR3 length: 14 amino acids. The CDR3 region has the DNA TGCGCCAGCAGCTTGGTCGCGGGGGACACTGAAGCTTTCTTT. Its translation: CASSLVAGDTEAFF.

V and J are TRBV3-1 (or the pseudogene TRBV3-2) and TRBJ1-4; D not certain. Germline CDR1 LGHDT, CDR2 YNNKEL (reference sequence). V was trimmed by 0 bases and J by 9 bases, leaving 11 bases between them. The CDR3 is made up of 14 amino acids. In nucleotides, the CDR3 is TGTGCCAGCAGCCAAGATTTAGGCGGGCAAAAACTGTTTTTT. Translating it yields CASSQDLGGQKLFF.

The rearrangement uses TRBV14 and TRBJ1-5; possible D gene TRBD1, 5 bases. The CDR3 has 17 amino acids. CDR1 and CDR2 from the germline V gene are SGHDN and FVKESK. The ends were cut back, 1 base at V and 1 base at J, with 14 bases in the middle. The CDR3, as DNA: TGTGCCAGCAGCCAAGGGGCGGTCAGGGTGAGCAATCAGCCCCAGCATTTT. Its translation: CASSQGAVRVSNQPQHF. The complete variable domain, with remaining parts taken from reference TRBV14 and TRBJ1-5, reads EAGVTQFPSHSVIEKGQTVTLRCDPISGHDNLYWYRRVMGKEIKFLLHFVKESKQDESGMPNNRFLAERTGGTYSTLKVQPAELEDSGVYFCASSQGAVRVSNQPQHFGDGTRLSIL.

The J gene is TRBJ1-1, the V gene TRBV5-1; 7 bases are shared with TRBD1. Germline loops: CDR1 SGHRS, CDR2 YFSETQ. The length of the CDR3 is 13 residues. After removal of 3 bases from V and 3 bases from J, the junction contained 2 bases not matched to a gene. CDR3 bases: TGCGCCAGCAGCTGGGACAGCTACACTGAAGCTTTCTTT. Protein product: CASSWDSYTEAFF.

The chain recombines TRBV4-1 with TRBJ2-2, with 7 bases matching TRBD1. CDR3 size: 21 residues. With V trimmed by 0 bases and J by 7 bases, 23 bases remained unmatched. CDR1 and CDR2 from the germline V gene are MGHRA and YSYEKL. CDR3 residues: CASSQDRRTGQPFSGGGELFF. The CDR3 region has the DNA TGCGCCAGCAGCCAAGACAGGAGGACGGGGCAGCCGTTTTCAGGGGGCGGGGAGCTGTTTTTT.

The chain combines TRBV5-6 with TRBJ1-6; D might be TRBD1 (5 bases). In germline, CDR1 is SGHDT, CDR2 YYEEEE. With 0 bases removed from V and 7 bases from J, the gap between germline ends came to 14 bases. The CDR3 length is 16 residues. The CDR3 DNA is TGTGCCAGCAGCTTGGGGGGCGTGGTAGGGAATTCACCCCTCCACTTT. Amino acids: CASSLGGVVGNSPLHF. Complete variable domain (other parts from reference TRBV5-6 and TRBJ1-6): DAGVTQSPTHLIKTRGQQVTLRCSPKSGHDTVSWYQQALGQGPQFIFQYYEEEERQRGNFPDRFSGHQFPNYSSELNVNALLLGDSALYLCASSLGGVVGNSPLHFGNGTRLTVT.

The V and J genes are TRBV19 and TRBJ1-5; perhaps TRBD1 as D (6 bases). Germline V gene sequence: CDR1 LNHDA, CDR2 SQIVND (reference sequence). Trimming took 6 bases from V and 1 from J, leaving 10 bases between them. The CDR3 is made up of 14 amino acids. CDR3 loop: CASRRGASNQPQHF. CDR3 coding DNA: TGTGCCAGTAGGCGGGGGGCGAGCAATCAGCCCCAGCATTTT.

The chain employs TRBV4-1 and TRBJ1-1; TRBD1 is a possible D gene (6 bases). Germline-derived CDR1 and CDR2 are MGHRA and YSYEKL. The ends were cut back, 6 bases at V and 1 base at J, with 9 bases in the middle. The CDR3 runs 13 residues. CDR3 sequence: CASRQTGNTEAFF. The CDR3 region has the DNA TGCGCCAGCAGGCAGACAGGGAACACTGAAGCTTTCTTT.

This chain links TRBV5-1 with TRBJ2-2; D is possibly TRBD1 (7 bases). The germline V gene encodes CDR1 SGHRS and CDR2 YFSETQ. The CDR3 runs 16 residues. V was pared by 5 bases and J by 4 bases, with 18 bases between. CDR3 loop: CASSSGTQGGTGELFF. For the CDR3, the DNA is TGCGCCAGCAGTTCCGGGACCCAGGGGGGCACCGGGGAGCTGTTTTTT. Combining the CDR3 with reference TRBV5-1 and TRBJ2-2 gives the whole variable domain KAGVTQTPRYLIKTRGQQVTLSCSPISGHRSVSWYQQTPGQGLQFLFEYFSETQRNKGNFPGRFSGRQFSNSRSEMNVSTLELGDSALYLCASSSGTQGGTGELFFGEGSRLTVL.

The DNA of the CDR3 is TGTGCCACCAGTGATCCGGGACTAGCGCCCGGGGAGCTGTTTTTT. This translates into CATSDPGLAPGELFF. V gene TRBV24-1 combines with J gene TRBJ2-2; 10 bases fit TRBD2. The CDR3 totals 15 residues. V trimming: 3 bases; J trimming: 6 bases; junction bases outside the gene matches: 3. Germline V gene sequence: CDR1 KGHDR, CDR2 SFDVKD.

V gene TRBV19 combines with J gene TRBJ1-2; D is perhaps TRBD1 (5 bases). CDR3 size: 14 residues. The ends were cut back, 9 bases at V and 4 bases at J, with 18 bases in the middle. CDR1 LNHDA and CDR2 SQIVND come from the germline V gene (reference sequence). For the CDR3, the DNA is TGTGCCAGCACTCCAAGCCAGGGAGGCTATGGCTACACCTTC. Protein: CASTPSQGGYGYTF.

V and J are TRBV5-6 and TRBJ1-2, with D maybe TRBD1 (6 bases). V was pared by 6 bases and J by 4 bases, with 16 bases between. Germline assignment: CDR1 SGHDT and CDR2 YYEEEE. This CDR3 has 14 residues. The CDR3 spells CASNWGQEIYGYTF. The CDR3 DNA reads TGTGCCAGCAACTGGGGGCAGGAGATCTATGGCTACACCTTC.

The CDR3 reads CASSSRETQYF. The CDR3, as DNA: TGTGCCAGCAGTTCTCGAGAGACCCAGTACTTC. The rearrangement joins TRBV28 to TRBJ2-5; D gene unclear. Germline V gives CDR1 MDHEN, CDR2 SYDVKM. V lost 4 bases and J lost 4, with 4 bases in between. The CDR3 is made up of 11 amino acids.

For the CDR3, the DNA is TGTGCCAGCGAAACAGGGGGAACATACGAGCAGTACTTC. This translates into CASETGGTYEQYF. This sequence joins TRBV2 and TRBJ2-7, with TRBD1 matching 8 bases. Trimming removed 8 bases from V and 4 bases from J; junction bases left unmatched: 7. The germline V gene has CDR1 SNHLY and CDR2 FYNNEI. This CDR3 comprises 13 residues.

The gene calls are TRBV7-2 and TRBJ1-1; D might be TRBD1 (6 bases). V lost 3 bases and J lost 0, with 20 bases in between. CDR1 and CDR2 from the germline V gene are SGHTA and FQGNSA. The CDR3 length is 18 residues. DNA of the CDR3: TGTGCCAGCAGCTTGCAAAGCTTCTTAGGACAGATGAACACTGAAGCTTTCTTT. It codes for CASSLQSFLGQMNTEAFF.

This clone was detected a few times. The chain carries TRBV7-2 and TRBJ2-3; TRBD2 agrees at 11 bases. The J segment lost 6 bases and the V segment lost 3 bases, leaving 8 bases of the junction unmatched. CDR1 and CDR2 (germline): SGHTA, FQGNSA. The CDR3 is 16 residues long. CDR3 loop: CASSLSLAGVGDTQYF. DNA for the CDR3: TGTGCCAGCAGCTTGTCACTAGCGGGGGTTGGGGATACGCAGTATTTT.

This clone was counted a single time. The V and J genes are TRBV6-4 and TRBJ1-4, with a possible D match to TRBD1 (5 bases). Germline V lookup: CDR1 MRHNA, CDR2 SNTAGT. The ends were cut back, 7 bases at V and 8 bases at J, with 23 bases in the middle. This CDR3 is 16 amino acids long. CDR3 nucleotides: TGTGCCAGCAATACGCTACAGACAGTTGTTAAGGAAAAACTGTTTTTT. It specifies CASNTLQTVVKEKLFF.

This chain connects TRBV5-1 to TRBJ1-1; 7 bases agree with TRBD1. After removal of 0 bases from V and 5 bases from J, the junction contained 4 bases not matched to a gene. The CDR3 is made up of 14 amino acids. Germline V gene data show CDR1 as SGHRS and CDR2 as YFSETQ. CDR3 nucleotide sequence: TGCGCCAGCAGCTTGGCCGGGACAGAGACTGAAGCTTTCTTT. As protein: CASSLAGTETEAFF.

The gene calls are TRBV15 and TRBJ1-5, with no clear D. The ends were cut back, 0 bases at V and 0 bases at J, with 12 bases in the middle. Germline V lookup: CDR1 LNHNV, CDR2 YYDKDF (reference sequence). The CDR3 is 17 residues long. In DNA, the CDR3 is TGTGCCACCAGCAGAGATTTAACATACGATAGCAATCAGCCCCAGCATTTT. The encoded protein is CATSRDLTYDSNQPQHF.

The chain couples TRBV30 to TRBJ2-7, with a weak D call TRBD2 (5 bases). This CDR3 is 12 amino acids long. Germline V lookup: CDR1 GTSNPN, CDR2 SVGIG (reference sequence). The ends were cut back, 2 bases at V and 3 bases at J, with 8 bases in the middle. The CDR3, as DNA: TGTGCCTGGAGTAGCCGGGGCTACGAGCAGTACTTC. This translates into CAWSSRGYEQYF.

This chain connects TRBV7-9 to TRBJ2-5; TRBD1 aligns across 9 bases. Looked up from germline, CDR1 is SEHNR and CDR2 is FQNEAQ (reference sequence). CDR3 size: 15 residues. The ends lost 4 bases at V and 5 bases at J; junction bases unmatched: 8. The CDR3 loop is CASSSGTGSMETQYF. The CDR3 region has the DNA TGTGCCAGCAGCTCTGGGACAGGGTCAATGGAGACCCAGTACTTC. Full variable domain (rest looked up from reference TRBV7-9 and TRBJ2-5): DTGVSQNPRHKITKRGQNVTFRCDPISEHNRLYWYRQTLGQGPEFLTYFQNEAQLEKSRLLSDRFSAERPKGSFSTLEIQRTEQGDSAMYLCASSSGTGSMETQYFGPGTRLLVL.

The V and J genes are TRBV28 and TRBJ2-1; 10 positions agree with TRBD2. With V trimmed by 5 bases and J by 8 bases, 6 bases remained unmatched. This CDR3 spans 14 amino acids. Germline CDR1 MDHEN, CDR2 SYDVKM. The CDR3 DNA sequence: TGTGCCAGCAGTCCGGGACTAGCGTCATATGAGCAGTTCTTC. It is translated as CASSPGLASYEQFF. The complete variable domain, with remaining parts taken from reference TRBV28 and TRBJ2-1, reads DVKVTQSSRYLVKRTGEKVFLECVQDMDHENMFWYRQDPGLGLRLIYFSYDVKMKEKGDIPEGYSVSREKKERFSLILESASTNQTSMYLCASSPGLASYEQFFGPGTRLTVL.

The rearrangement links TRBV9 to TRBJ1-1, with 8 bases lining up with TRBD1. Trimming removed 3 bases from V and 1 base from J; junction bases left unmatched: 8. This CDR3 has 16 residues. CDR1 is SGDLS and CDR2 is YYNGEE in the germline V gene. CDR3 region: CASSEKSGTGNTEAFF. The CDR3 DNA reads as TGTGCCAGCAGCGAAAAATCCGGGACAGGGAACACTGAAGCTTTCTTT.

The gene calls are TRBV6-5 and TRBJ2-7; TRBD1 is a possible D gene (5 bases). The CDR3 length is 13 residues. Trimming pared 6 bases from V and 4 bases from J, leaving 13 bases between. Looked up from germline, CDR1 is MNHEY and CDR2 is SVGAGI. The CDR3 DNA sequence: TGTGCCAGCAGCATCATCGACAGTTACGAGCAGTACTTC. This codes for CASSIIDSYEQYF.

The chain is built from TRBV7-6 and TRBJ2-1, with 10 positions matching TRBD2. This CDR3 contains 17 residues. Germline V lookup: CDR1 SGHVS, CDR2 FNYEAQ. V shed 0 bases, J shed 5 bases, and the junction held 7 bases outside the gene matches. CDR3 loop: CASSLAPSGRRHNEQFF. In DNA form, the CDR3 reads TGTGCCAGCAGCTTAGCCCCTAGCGGGAGAAGGCACAATGAGCAGTTCTTC.

CDR3 nucleotides: TGTGCCAGCAGGACAGGGGGCGATGGCAATCAGCCCCAGCATTTT. As protein: CASRTGGDGNQPQHF. This chain connects TRBV6-5 to TRBJ1-5, with TRBD1 identical over 10 bases. V was pared by 6 bases and J by 2 bases, with 4 bases of the junction left unmatched. The germline V gene encodes CDR1 MNHEY and CDR2 SVGAGI. The CDR3 totals 15 residues.